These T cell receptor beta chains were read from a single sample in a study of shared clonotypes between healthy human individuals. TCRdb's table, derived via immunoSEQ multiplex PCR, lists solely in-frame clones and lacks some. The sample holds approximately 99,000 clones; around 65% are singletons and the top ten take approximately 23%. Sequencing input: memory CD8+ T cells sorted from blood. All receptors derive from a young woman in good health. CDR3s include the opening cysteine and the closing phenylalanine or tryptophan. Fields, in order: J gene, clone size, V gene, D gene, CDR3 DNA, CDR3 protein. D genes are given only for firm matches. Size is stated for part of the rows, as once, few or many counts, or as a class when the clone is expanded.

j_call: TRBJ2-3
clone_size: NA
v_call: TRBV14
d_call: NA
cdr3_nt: TGTGCCAGCAGTATAGTAGCCGGCACAGATACGCAGTATTTT
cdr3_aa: CASSIVAGTDTQYF

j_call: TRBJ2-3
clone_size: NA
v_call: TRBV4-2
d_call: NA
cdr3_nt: TGTGCCAGCAGCCACTCCGTCCTCCCTTTGTTCGGGGCTAGCACAGATACGCAGTATTTT
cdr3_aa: CASSHSVLPLFGASTDTQYF

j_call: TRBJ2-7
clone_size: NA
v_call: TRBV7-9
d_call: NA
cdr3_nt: TGTGCCAGCAGCCCGAGGGAGTCAAGGGAGCAGTACTTC
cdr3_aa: CASSPRESREQYF

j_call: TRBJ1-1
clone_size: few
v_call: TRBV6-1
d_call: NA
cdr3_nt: TGTGCCAGCAGCGATCTCACGGGGGCAGCTGAAGCTTTCTTT
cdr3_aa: CASSDLTGAAEAFF

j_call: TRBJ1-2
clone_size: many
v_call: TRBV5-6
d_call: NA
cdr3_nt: TGTGCCAGCAGCTTGGGTTTGGACATCTATGGCTACACCTTC
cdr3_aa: CASSLGLDIYGYTF

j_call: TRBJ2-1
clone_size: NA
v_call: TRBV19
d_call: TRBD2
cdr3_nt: TGTGCCAGTAGTCTTAGCGGGAGAAGCTACAATGAGCAGTTCTTC
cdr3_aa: CASSLSGRSYNEQFF

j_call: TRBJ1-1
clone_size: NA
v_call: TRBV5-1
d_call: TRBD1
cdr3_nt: TGCGCCAGCAGCTCGCTCACGACAGGGGGCAAGTACGGTGAAGCTTTCTTT
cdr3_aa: CASSSLTTGGKYGEAFF

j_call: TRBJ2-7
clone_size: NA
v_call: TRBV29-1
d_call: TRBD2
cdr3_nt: TGCAGCGTTGAGGATGGTGGGAGGGCCTCCTACGAGCAGTACTTC
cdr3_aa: CSVEDGGRASYEQYF

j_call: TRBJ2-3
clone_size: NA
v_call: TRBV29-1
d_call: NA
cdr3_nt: TGCAGCCCGTACTCCTGGGCAGATACGCAGTATTTT
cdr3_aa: CSPYSWADTQYF

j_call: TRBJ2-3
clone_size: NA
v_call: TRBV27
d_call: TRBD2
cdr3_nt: TGTGCCAGCAGTTCACACCACCCGGGACTAGCGGGAGCAGATACGCAGTATTTT
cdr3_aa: CASSSHHPGLAGADTQYF

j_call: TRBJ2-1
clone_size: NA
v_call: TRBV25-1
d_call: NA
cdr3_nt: TGTGCCAGCAGTGAACCCTCAGACAATGGCAATGAGCAGTTCTTC
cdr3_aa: CASSEPSDNGNEQFF

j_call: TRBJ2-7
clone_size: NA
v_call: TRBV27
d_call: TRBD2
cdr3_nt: TGTGCCAGCAGTTTATCGCGGGAGGCAACCTACGAGCAGTACTTC
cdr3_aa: CASSLSREATYEQYF

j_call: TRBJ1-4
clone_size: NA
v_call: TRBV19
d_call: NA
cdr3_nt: TGTGCCAGTAGCCCGGGGGAGTCAACTAATGAAAAACTGTTTTTT
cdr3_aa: CASSPGESTNEKLFF

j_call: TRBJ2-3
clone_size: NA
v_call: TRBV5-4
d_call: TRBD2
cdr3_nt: TGTGCCAGCAGCCCCCCAGCCGGGGGGTCAGATACGCAGTATTTT
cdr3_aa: CASSPPAGGSDTQYF

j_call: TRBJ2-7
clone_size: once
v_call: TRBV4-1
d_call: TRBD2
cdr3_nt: TGCGCCAGCAGTAAACCGACTAGCGGAGACTACGAGCAGTACTTC
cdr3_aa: CASSKPTSGDYEQYF

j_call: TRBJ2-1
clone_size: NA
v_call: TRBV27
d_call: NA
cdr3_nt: TGTGCCAGCAGTTTAACGGCGACAAGTTCCGTTGAGCAGTTCTTC
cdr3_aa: CASSLTATSSVEQFF

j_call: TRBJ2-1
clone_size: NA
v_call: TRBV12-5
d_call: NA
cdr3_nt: TGTGCTAGTGGTTCTGACAGGATAAAACCGCCCAGCTCCTACAATGAGCAGTTCTTC
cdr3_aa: CASGSDRIKPPSSYNEQFF

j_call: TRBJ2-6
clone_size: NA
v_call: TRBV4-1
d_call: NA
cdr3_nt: TGTGCCAGTTCTGGGGACAAGAGCTCTGGGGCCAACGTCCTGACTTTC
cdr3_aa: CASSGDKSSGANVLTF

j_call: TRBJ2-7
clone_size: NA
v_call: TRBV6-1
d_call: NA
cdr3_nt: TGTGCCAGCTTAAGTTACTACTACGAGCAGTACTTC
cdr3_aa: CASLSYYYEQYF

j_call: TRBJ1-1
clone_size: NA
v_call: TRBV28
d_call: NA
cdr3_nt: TGTGCCAGCAGTTTCCCCCTTGTCTTACGAGACAGTCCGAACACTGAAGCTTTCTTT
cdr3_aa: CASSFPLVLRDSPNTEAFF

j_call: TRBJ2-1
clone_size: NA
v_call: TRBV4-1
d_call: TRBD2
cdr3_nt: TGCGCCAGCAGCCAAGAACGGTTCAGCGGGAGGGCCCTCAAGGACACGGATGAGCAGTTCTTC
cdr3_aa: CASSQERFSGRALKDTDEQFF

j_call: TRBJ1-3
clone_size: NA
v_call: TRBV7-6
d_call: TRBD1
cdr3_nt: TGTGCCAGCAGCAACCACAGGGGAACTGGAAACACCATATATTTT
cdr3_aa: CASSNHRGTGNTIYF

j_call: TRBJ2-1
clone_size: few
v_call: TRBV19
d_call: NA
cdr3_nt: TGTGCCAGTAGTATAGATCTCCTCCTCAATGAGCAGTTCTTC
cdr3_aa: CASSIDLLLNEQFF

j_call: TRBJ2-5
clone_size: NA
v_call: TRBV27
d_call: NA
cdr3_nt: TGTGCCAGCAGTTTACCCCTCAGGGAGACCCAGTACTTC
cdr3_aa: CASSLPLRETQYF

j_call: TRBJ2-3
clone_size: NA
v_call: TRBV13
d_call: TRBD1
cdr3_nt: TGTGCCAGCAGCCCTTCGGGACAGGGTGAAGATACGCAGTATTTT
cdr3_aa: CASSPSGQGEDTQYF

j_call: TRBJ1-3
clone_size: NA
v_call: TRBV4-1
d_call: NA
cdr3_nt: TGCGCCAGCAGCCAAGAATCCCCGCTGGATCTATTAAACACCATATATTTT
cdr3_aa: CASSQESPLDLLNTIYF

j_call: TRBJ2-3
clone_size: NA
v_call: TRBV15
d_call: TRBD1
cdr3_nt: TGTGCCACCAGCAGAGATCCGGGACAGGGGGCAGATACGCAGTATTTT
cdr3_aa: CATSRDPGQGADTQYF

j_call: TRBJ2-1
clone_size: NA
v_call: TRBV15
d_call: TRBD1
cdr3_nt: TGTGCCACCAGCAGTGACAGGGAGAGTTACAATGAGCAGTTCTTC
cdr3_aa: CATSSDRESYNEQFF

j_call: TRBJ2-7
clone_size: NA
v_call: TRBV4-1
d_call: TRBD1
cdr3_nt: TGCGCCAGCAGCCACTCTACGTCGACAGGGGACTACGAGCAGTACTTC
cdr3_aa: CASSHSTSTGDYEQYF

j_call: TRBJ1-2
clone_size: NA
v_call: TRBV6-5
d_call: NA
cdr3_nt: TGTGCCAGCAGACCCTCCGACGGGCCCTACTATGGCTACACCTTC
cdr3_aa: CASRPSDGPYYGYTF

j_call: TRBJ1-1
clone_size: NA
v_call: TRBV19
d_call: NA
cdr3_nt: TGTGCCAGTAGTGCTACAGGTTGGGCTGAAGCTTTCTTT
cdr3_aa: CASSATGWAEAFF

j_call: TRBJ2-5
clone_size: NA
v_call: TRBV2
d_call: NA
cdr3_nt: TGTGCCAGCAGTGAGTCCCCTGGGCAATTCCAAGAGACCCAGTACTTC
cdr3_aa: CASSESPGQFQETQYF

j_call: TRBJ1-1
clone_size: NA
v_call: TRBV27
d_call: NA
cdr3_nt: TGTGCCAGCAACCCCAGGGCTCTGAACACTGAAGCTTTCTTT
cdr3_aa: CASNPRALNTEAFF

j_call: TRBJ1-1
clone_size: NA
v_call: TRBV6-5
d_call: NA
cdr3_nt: TGTGCCAGCAGTTACTCGGCAGGGTTGAGCACTGAAGCTTTCTTT
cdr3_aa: CASSYSAGLSTEAFF

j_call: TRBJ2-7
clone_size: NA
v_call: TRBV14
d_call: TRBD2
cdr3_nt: TGTGCCAGCAGCCATCTTGGACTAGCGGGAGGCCAGGGGGACGAGCAGTACTTC
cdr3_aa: CASSHLGLAGGQGDEQYF

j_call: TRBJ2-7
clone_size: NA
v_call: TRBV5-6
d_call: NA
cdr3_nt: TGTGCCAGCAGCTTGGGCGGGGACACCTACGAGCAGTACTTC
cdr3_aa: CASSLGGDTYEQYF

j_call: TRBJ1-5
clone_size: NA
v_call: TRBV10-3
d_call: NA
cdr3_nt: TGTGCCATCACCCAGGACACCAATCAGCCCCAGCATTTT
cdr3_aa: CAITQDTNQPQHF

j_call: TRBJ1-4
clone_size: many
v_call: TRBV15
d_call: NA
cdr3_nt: TGTGCCACCAGCAGAGCTCTGGAGGGAGGTGATGAAAAACTGTTTTTT
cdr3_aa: CATSRALEGGDEKLFF

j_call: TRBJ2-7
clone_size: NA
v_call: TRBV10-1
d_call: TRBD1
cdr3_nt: TGCGCCAGCAGTGAAACGAGGGACAGGTGGGAGGCGAGCTCCTACGAGCAGTACTTC
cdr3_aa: CASSETRDRWEASSYEQYF

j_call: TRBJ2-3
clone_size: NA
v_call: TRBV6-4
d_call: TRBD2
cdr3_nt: TGTGCCAGCAGTGACCAAGCGGGAGGGCCAACAGATACGCAGTATTTT
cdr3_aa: CASSDQAGGPTDTQYF

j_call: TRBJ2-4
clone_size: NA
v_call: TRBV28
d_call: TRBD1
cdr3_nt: TGTGCCAGCAGGCTCCGGGACAGGGCCGGCAAAAACATTCAGTACTTC
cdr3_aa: CASRLRDRAGKNIQYF

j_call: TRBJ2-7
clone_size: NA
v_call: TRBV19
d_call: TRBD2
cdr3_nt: TGTGCCAGTAGTATGAGCGGGGTCTCCTACGAGCAGTACTTC
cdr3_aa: CASSMSGVSYEQYF

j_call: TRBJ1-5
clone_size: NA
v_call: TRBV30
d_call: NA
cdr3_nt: TGTGCCTGGAGTAGAGCCAGTAGCAATCAGCCCCAGCATTTT
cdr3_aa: CAWSRASSNQPQHF

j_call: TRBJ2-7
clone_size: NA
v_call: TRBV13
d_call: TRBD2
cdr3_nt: TGTGCCAGCAGCTTATCAGCGACTAGCGGGAGCGAGCAGTACTTC
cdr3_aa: CASSLSATSGSEQYF

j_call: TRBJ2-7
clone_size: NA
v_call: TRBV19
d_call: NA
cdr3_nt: TGTGCCAGGAGCAAGCAGCCCTCCTACGAGCAGTACTTC
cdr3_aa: CARSKQPSYEQYF

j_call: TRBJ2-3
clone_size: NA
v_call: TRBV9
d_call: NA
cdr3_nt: TGTGCCAGCAGCGTAGTCCCCACAGATACGCAGTATTTT
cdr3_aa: CASSVVPTDTQYF